This T cell receptor (beta chain) was profiled in a study of neoadjuvant anti-PD-1 for oral cavity cancer. The wider study: Nivolumab at 3 mg/kg was mostly given biweekly, three to four doses, pre-surgery. Whole-study findings and limits: TCR analyses covered only a few patients per response group.

Generated by immunoSEQ multiplex PCR, the TCRdb table keeps only in-frame clones and is missing some. This sample has approximately 13,000 clones, with 62% found just once. With 0 bases removed from V and 10 bases from J, the gap between germline ends came to 17 bases. CDR1 and CDR2 from the germline V gene are SGHRS and YFSETQ. The CDR3 covers 16 residues. Stage II-IVA oral cavity squamous cell carcinoma was new and untreated by systemic or radiation therapy. These oral cavity squamous cell carcinomas were HPV-negative and locally advanced. This clone showed up just a few times. Its target is unknown.

Sample: PBMCs, taken before nivolumab (anti-PD-1) treatment. The TCR originated in a person between 40 and 79 years old with oral cavity squamous cell carcinoma. This chain uses TRBV5-1 with TRBJ1-6; D may be TRBD1 (6 bases). CDR3 nucleotide sequence: TGCGCCAGCAGCTTGGCGGGGGCGGGAATCGGGTCACCCCTCCACTTT. Encoded protein: CASSLAGAGIGSPLHF. The full variable domain, completed using reference TRBV5-1 and TRBJ1-6, is KAGVTQTPRYLIKTRGQQVTLSCSPISGHRSVSWYQQTPGQGLQFLFEYFSETQRNKGNFPGRFSGRQFSNSRSEMNVSTLELGDSALYLCASSLAGAGIGSPLHFGNGTRLTVT.